The T cell receptor (beta chain) described here comes from a study of blood T cells in healthy people across ages. Primed by a sample-barcoded 5' primer and a J-beta primer mix, a second PCR proceeded for roughly 6 to 12 cycles. TCRdb ran MiXCR on the 5' RACE reads and lists one entry per CDR3 protein. The data show some 1 million distinct CDR3 sequences, 45% seen once. In its sample, this clonotype was seen a few times. This CDR3 has 16 amino acids. The chain couples TRBV12-3 or TRBV12-4 to TRBJ2-4; 7 bases align to TRBD1. The J call is doubtful: the DNA matches TRBJ2-7 better. The source is a woman in her fifties or sixties in good health. Material for sequencing was blood. The DNA for the CDR3 is TGTGCCAGCAGCTCTTCCGACAGGACAGGTGTCTACGAGCAGTACTTC. Protein: CASSSSDRTGVYEQYF.